This T cell receptor (beta chain) originates from a study of blood T cell repertoires in COVID-19. Study as a whole: Acute-phase and convalescent COVID-19 samples originated in the United States, Italy and Spain. T cells, B-cell-depleted T cells, or PBMCs provided the cDNA or gDNA that served as material.

Original data processing: The assay estimated nucleated cells by amplifying reference gene primers. Repertoires were generated with immunoSEQ multiplex PCR, while TCRdb's copy carries only in-frame clones and drops some. V and J calls and clone size are given by that table; D and trimming were obtained from the DNA. The table shows about 120,000 clones, with over 75% occurring only once. Trimming cost V 8 bases and J 2 bases, with 15 bases left between them. The CDR3 length is 15 residues. The germline CDR1 and CDR2 sequences are MNHEY and SVGAGI. Sequenced input: peripheral blood. The chain joins TRBV6-5 to TRBJ1-4; D not certain. The sequence was collected from a man older than 75 with acute or convalescent COVID-19. CDR3 protein: CASGRRHSTNEKLFF. In DNA, the CDR3 is TGTGCCAGCGGCCGGAGGCATAGCACTAATGAAAAACTGTTTTTT.